This T cell receptor beta chain was retrieved from a study of T cell clonality in common variable immunodeficiency. Study-wide findings and caveats: In common variable immunodeficiency, TCR beta chains reportedly carried fewer deletions and N-nucleotide insertions.

The CDR3 loop spans 13 amino acids. The V and J ends lost 5 bases and 4 bases respectively, with 12 bases between them. Many counts were recorded for this clone. Its antigen is unknown. The CDR3 end falls 3 residues outside the read, so it is completed with the germline J gene. The repertoire was sequenced with immunoSEQ multiplex PCR; TCRdb's copy has only in-frame clones and lacks some. The table lists 25,000 to 30,000 clones, with no singletons. V usage is TRBV12-3 or TRBV12-4 and J usage is TRBJ2-7; a possible D gene is TRBD1 (7 bases). This clonotype was obtained from a human donor with common variable immunodeficiency. Sequencing used peripheral blood mononuclear cells. The CDR3 reads CASSRQGGYEQYF. Partial CDR3 DNA: TGTGCCAGCAGTCGACAGGGAGGTTACGAG.